The rows below give T cell receptor beta chains drawn from one sample of a study of T cell repertoires in cytomegalovirus infection. TCRdb fed the reads into MiXCR, producing one record per CDR3 protein. Among roughly 200,000 distinct CDR3 sequences, roughly 9.8% were seen once, and the ten largest hold approximately 4.3%. The sequencing sample was made of PBMCs. All receptors come from a human donor in good health (CMV status not recorded). Some clones in this sample may be carry-over from other donors' samples. Each CDR3 is given without its conserved first and last residue.

>TRBJ1-5|TRBV2
ASSEPGPQH
>TRBJ2-5|TRBV7-9
ASSYTTYQETQY
>TRBJ2-7|TRBV23-1
ASSQQDRDSSYEQY
>TRBJ2-7|TRBV7-9
ASSEGTVSYEQY
>TRBJ1-2|TRBV12-3/TRBV12-4
ASTEDGRGGYT
>TRBJ2-3|TRBV20-1
SAERGGTDTQY
>TRBJ2-2|TRBV7-3
ASSFGSRTGELF
>TRBJ2-1|TRBV12-3/TRBV12-4
ASSLTKGAYNEQF
>TRBJ2-7|TRBV6-6
ASSYLLTSYEQY
>TRBJ1-1|TRBV6-1
ASMGTDLNTEAF
>TRBJ2-7|TRBV28
ASTPSEY
>TRBJ1-1|TRBV12-3/TRBV12-4
ASSFRGNTEAF
>TRBJ2-1|TRBV5-5
ASSLEVAYNEQF
>TRBJ2-7|TRBV20-1
SAPPGTGTSEQY
>TRBJ1-4|TRBV28
ASSSVEVGEKLF
>TRBJ2-1|TRBV20-1
SARVARGPGLQF
>TRBJ1-4|TRBV29-1
SVQSFMNEKLF
>TRBJ1-1|TRBV5-1
ASSFSGGGMNTEAF
>TRBJ2-1|TRBV7-2
ASSLASQDNEQF
>TRBJ2-5|TRBV19
ASSKGQGIQETQY
>TRBJ2-2|TRBV3-1
ASSRTLSGGRGDTGELF
>TRBJ1-2|TRBV6-6
ASRTDGTYGYT
>TRBJ2-1|TRBV20-1
SARGVPGSRHNEQF
>TRBJ2-3|TRBV12-3/TRBV12-4
ASSFYGGNTDTQY
>TRBJ1-5|TRBV19
ASRPGQVSNQPQH
>TRBJ2-1|TRBV28
ASSPTGRLNEQF
>TRBJ1-1|TRBV6-1
ASILSWGGNTEAF
>TRBJ2-1|TRBV20-1
SARVNRGLGEQF
>TRBJ1-6|TRBV12-3/TRBV12-4
ASRKAPGVSNSPLH
>TRBJ1-6|TRBV5-6
ASSLISRGAANSPLH
>TRBJ1-1|TRBV19
ASILGQRNTEAF
>TRBJ2-1|TRBV7-2
ASSLQRENEQF
>TRBJ2-1|TRBV7-2
ASSWTSGNEQF
>TRBJ2-1|TRBV6-2/TRBV6-3
ASRERGTYNEQF
>TRBJ2-5|TRBV7-6
ASSYKREAHQETQY
>TRBJ2-6|TRBV7-9
ASSILASGANVLT
>TRBJ1-5|TRBV19
ASEKAPYSNQPQH
>TRBJ2-5|TRBV7-8
ASSSWETQY
>TRBJ2-5|TRBV7-2
ASSSDFPYQETQY
>TRBJ2-7|TRBV14
ASSQASSLGGRSSYSYEQY
>TRBJ1-2|TRBV4-3
ASSQVGQAHGYT
>TRBJ2-7|TRBV20-1
SAREGGGRPSYEQY
>TRBJ2-7|TRBV7-9
ASSLGTYEQY
>TRBJ2-5|TRBV6-1
ASSGAGTGETQY
>TRBJ1-3|TRBV29-1
SVEVGTGRNTIY
>TRBJ2-5|TRBV20-1
SARDSLASGAQETQY
>TRBJ2-5|TRBV4-3
ASSHHRTGPIPQETQY
>TRBJ2-5|TRBV5-4
ASSFGLAGEETQY
>TRBJ1-2|TRBV2
ASSPTPRVTT
>TRBJ1-5|TRBV7-2
ASSVRGGAGNQPQH
>TRBJ1-1|TRBV5-8
ASSYPQEQGAKAF
>TRBJ1-1|TRBV15
ATSRDRAINTEAF
>TRBJ1-1|TRBV6-2/TRBV6-3
ASSLFLDSTSGSEAF
>TRBJ2-5|TRBV7-3
ASSATVQETQY
>TRBJ1-2|TRBV12-3/TRBV12-4
ASSYVYRTGLTNYGYT
>TRBJ1-1|TRBV25-1
ASSPGQTNSEAF
>TRBJ2-5|TRBV28
ASSLGTGTSETQY
>TRBJ1-4|TRBV7-2
ASSVYSANEKLF
>TRBJ2-1|TRBV6-6
ASSSASAGRSNEQF